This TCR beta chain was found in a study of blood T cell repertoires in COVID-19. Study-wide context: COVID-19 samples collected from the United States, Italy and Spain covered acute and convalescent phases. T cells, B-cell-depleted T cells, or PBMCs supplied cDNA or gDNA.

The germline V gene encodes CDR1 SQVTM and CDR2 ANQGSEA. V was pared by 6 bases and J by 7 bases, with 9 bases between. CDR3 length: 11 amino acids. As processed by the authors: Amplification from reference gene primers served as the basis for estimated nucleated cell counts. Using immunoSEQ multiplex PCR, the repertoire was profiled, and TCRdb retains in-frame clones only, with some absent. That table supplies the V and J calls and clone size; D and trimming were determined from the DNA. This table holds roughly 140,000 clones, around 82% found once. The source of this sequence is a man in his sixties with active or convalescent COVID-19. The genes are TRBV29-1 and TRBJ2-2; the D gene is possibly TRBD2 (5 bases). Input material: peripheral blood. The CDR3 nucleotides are TGCAGCGTGGACTTTTTCGGGGAGCTGTTTTTT. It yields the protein CSVDFFGELFF.